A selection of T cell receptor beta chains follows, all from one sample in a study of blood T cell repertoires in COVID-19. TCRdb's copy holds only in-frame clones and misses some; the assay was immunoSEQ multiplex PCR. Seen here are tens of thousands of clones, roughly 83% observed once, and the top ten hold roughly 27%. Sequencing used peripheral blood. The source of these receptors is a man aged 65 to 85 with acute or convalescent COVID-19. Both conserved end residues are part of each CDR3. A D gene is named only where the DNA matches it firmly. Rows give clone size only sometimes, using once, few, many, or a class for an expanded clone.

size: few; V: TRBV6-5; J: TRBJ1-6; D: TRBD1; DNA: TGTGCCAGCAGCCCCGGACAGGGGGCCCAGCCCCTCCACTTT; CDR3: CASSPGQGAQPLHF
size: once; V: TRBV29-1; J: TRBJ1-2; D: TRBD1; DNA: TGCAGCGTTGTGGGGACAGGGGAAGGCTACACCTTC; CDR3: CSVVGTGEGYTF
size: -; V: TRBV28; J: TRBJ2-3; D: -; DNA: TGTGCCAGCAGTTTCTTAACCAGGGGCGTAGATACGCAGTATTTT; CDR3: CASSFLTRGVDTQYF
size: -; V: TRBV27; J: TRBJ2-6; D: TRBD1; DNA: TGTGCCAGCAGTCCCCAAAGGACAGGGGTGGACTCTGGGGCCAACGTCCTGACTTTC; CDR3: CASSPQRTGVDSGANVLTF
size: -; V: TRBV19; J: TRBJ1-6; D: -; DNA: TGTGCCAGTAGCCCCAGGGGAAAGGCTACTTCACCCCTCCACTTT; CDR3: CASSPRGKATSPLHF
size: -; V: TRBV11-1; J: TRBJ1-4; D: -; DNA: TGTGCCAGCAGCTTATCGCGGTTATCTAATGAAAAACTGTTTTTT; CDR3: CASSLSRLSNEKLFF
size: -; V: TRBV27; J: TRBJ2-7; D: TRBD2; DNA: TGTGCCAGCAGCTTTGCGGGGGCCTACGAGCAGTACTTC; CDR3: CASSFAGAYEQYF
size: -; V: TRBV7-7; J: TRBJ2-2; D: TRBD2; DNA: TGTGCCAGCAGCTTATCAAGCCAGGGGGGGCTAGCGGGAATCTACACCGGGGAGCTGTTTTTT; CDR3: CASSLSSQGGLAGIYTGELFF
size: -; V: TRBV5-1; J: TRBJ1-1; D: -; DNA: TGCGCCAGCAGCTTGGCGGCGGGATTTAGGGCTGAAGCTTTCTTT; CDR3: CASSLAAGFRAEAFF
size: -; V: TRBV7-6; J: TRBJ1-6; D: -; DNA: TGTGCCAGCAGCAAGAACAGGGTGGATAATTCACCCCTCCACTTT; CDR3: CASSKNRVDNSPLHF
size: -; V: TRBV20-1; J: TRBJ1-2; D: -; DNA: TGCAGTGCTAGTTGGGGACTGAACTATGGCTACACCTTC; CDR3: CSASWGLNYGYTF
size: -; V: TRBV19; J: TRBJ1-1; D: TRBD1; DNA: TGTGCCAGTAAGCTGACAGGGTGGGAGGACACTGAAGCTTTCTTT; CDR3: CASKLTGWEDTEAFF
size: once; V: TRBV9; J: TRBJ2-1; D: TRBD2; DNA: TGTGCCAGCAGCGTAAGAAGCGGGAGTGTCAATGAGCAGTTCTTC; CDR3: CASSVRSGSVNEQFF
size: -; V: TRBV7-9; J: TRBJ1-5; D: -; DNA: TGTGCCAGCAGTTTATCGGGGGGAAGTCAGCCCCAGCATTTT; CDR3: CASSLSGGSQPQHF
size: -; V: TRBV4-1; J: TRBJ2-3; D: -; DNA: TGCGCCAGCAGCCAAGTGCAGGGCACAGATACGCAGTATTTT; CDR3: CASSQVQGTDTQYF
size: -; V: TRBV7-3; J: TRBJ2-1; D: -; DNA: TGTGCCAGCAGCCTCGGGAAGTCAAGTTTGTACAATGAGCAGTTCTTC; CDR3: CASSLGKSSLYNEQFF
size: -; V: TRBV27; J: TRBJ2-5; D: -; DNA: TGTGCCAGCAGCCTACAGGGGGGGGAGACCCAGTACTTC; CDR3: CASSLQGGETQYF
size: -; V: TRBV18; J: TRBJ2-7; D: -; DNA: TGTGCCAGCTCACCAGTGGCAGGCTCGGACGAGCAGTACTTC; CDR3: CASSPVAGSDEQYF
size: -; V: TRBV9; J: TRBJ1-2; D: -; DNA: TGTGCCAGCAGCGTAGATACAGGGCCAATTATTGGCTACACCTTC; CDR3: CASSVDTGPIIGYTF
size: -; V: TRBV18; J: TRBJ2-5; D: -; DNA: TGTGCCAGCTCAATCCAGGGCGAGACCCAGTACTTC; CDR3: CASSIQGETQYF
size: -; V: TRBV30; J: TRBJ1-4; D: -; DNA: TGTGCCTGGAGCCTCTCGGGTGAAAAACTGTTTTTT; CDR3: CAWSLSGEKLFF
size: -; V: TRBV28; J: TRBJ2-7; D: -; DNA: TGTGCCACAAAAAGCGACTACGAGCAGTACTTC; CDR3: CATKSDYEQYF
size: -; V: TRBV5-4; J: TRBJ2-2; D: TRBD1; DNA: TGTGCCAGCAGCCCGCCAGGGACAGAACCTGGGGAGCTGTTTTTT; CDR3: CASSPPGTEPGELFF
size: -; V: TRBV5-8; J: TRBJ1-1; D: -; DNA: TGTGCCAGCAGCTCGGGACAGAACACTGAAGCTTTCTTT; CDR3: CASSSGQNTEAFF
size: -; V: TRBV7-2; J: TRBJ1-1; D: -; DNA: TGTGCCAGCAGCTCATACGCGGCGGCCAACGGAAACACTGAAGCTTTCTTT; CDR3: CASSSYAAANGNTEAFF
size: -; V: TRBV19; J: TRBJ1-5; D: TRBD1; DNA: TGTGCCAGTAGAACAGGGGGCGAGGTCAATCAGCCCCAGCATTTT; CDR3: CASRTGGEVNQPQHF
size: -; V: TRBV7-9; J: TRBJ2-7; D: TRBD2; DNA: TGTGCCAGCAGCCAGACTAGCGGGAGGGCCTGGATTAACTACGAGCAGTACTTC; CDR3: CASSQTSGRAWINYEQYF
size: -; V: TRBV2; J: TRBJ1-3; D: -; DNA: TGTGCCAGCAAGCTCTCTGGAAACACCATATATTTT; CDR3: CASKLSGNTIYF
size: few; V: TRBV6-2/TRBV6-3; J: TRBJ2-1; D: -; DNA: TGTGCCAGCAGTTTTTTAGCGGAACCCCCGTACAATGAGCAGTTCTTC; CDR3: CASSFLAEPPYNEQFF
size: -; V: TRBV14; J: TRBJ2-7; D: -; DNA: TGTGCCAGCAGCCAAGTTCTAGCCCGGGAGCAGTACTTC; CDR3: CASSQVLAREQYF
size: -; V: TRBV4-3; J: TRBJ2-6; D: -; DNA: TGCGCCAGCAGCCAAGATGCGGCTGGGGCCAACGTCCTGACTTTC; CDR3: CASSQDAAGANVLTF
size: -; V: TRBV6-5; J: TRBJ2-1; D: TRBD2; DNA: TGTGCCCTGTCCCTCACTAGCGGAGCTTACAATGAGCAGTTCTTC; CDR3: CALSLTSGAYNEQFF
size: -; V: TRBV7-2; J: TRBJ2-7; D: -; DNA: TGTGCCAGCAGCTTAAGTCGGTACTACGAGCAGTACTTC; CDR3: CASSLSRYYEQYF
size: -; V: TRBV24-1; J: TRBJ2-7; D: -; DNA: TGTGCCACCAGTGATTTACCAGGGGAGCGGTCCTACGAGCAGTACTTC; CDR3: CATSDLPGERSYEQYF
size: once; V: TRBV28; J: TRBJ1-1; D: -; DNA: TGTGCCAGCAGCGCAACAGGGCCCCCTGAAGCTTTCTTT; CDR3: CASSATGPPEAFF
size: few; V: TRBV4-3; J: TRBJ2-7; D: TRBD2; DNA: TGCGCCAGCAGCCAAGACCCTAGCGGGAGCTCCTACGAGCAGTACTTC; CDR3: CASSQDPSGSSYEQYF
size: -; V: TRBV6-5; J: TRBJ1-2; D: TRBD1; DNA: TGTGCCAGCACTCGGACAGGGGATGGCTACACCTTC; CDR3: CASTRTGDGYTF
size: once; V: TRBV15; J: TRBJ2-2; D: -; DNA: TGTGCCACCAGCAGAGTAGGGGCAGGCTATCCCGGGGAGCTGTTTTTT; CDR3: CATSRVGAGYPGELFF
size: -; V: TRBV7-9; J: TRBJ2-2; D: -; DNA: TGTGCCAGCAGCTTAGCGGGTGGTAGCGCCGGGGAGCTGTTTTTT; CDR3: CASSLAGGSAGELFF
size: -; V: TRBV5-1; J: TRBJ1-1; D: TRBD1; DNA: TGCGCCAGCAGCTTGGACACAGGGGGATCAAACACTGAAGCTTTCTTT; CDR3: CASSLDTGGSNTEAFF
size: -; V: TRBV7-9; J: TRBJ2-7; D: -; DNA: TGTGCCAGCAGCTTAGCAGGGAGCTACGAGCAGTACTTC; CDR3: CASSLAGSYEQYF
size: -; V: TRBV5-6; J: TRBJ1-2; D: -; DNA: TGTGCCAGCGGATCGTTGCTTGGCGGGGGCTACACCTTC; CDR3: CASGSLLGGGYTF
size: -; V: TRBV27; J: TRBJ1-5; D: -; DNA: TGTGCCAGCAGTTTATACGGGCCACTAGAAGCTAGCAATCAGCCCCAGCATTTT; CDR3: CASSLYGPLEASNQPQHF
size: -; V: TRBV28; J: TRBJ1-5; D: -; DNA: TGTGCCAGCAATCGGGGTGTTCAGCCCCAGCATTTT; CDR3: CASNRGVQPQHF
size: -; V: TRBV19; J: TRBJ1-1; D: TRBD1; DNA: TGTGCCAGTAGACCTGGACAGGCTTCGAACACTGAAGCTTTCTTT; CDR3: CASRPGQASNTEAFF
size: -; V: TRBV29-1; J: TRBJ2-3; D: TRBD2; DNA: TGCAGCACGGGGGGGACTAGCGGGAGAGATACGCAGTATTTT; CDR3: CSTGGTSGRDTQYF
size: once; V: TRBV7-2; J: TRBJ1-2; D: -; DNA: TGTGCCAGCAGCCCAAATAACTATGGCTACACCTTC; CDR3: CASSPNNYGYTF
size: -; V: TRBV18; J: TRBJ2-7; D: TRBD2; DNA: TGTGCCAGCTCAGAGGGACTAGCGGGAGGGAGCTCCTACGAGCAGTACTTC; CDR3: CASSEGLAGGSSYEQYF
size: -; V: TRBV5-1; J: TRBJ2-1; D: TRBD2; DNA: TGCGCCAGCAGCTTGGCCGGGACTAGTATCTATGAGCAGTTCTTC; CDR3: CASSLAGTSIYEQFF
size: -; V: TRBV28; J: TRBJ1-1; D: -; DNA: TGTGCCAGCAGCCGACCCTGGGGCTTAGGTGCTTTCTTT; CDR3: CASSRPWGLGAFF
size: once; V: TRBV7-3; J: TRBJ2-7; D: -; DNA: TGTGCCAGCAGCCCACGGAACTCGGGATTCTACGAGCAGTACTTC; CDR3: CASSPRNSGFYEQYF
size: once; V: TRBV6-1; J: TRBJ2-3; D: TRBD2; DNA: TGTGCCAGCAGTGAAAAGGCTAGCGGGAGGGCCTCAGATACGCAGTATTTT; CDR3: CASSEKASGRASDTQYF
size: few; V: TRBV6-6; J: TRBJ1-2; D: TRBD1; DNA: TGTGCCAGCAGTCCACTCGACAGGGCGAACTATGGCTACACCTTC; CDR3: CASSPLDRANYGYTF